Reported below is one T cell receptor (beta chain). The target of this receptor is not known. Per-base quality was not reported, and no clone a single base away is much larger than it. The junction shows trimming of 5 bases on V and 4 bases on J, and the gene matches do not reach 2 bases of it. From the germline V gene, CDR1 is SGHTA and CDR2 is FQGNSA. There are 15 amino acids in the CDR3, from cysteine to phenylalanine inclusive. The read is trimmed to its CDR3 DNA, 45 bases read in frame from base 1. These data come from a study of blood T cell repertoires in COVID-19 (dated by TCRdb to about 2020). Background for the entire study: Collaborator samples came from the United States, Italy and Spain and covered acute and convalescent phases of COVID-19. Where available, HLA class I and class II types were obtained from metadata supplied by the sample provider rather than from assay-based typing. A de-identified subject ID, COVID-19 status, age in years and sex were almost always included in the sample metadata. The dataset comprised deeply sampled blood TCRbeta repertoires from subjects exposed to, actively infected with, or recovered from COVID-19. The repertoires were released in a freely available public database intended as a resource for research on the immune response to SARS-CoV-2. The prospective study material was composed of cDNA or gDNA derived from T cells, B-cell-depleted T cells, or PBMCs. The samples were drawn from two sources: the first 160 participants of the ongoing ImmuneRACE study, and 1,254 subjects contributed by 6 global collaborators.

What the research found in general, with its limitations: How much clinical and demographic metadata was included differed by source and by participant, and the metadata was provided uncurated.

The immunoSEQ Assay, a bias-controlled multiplex PCR, was used to amplify TCRbeta CDR3 regions from genomic DNA. Per the source publication's procedure: Nucleated cell counts per sample were estimated from amplification of reference gene primers within the assay. Sequence reads were collapsed and filtered to measure the absolute abundance of every unique TCRbeta CDR3 rearrangement. Productive Simpson clonality was computed per sample as the square root of Simpson's diversity index over productive rearrangements. Sourced from immuneACCESS, this table was stored by TCRdb with only in-frame sequences that have V and J called. A share of the clones is absent; for the studies checked, an unresolved V gene accounts for under half, and the remainder has no known explanation. V, J and clone size are those of that table, while D and trimming were read from the DNA. The sample has about 190,000 clones on record, 88% of them singletons. The ten largest account for about 6.8% of the sample.

A second Seattle source provided samples from volunteer blood donors who had recovered from COVID-19. Each collaborating institution followed its own protocols to collect whole blood in K2EDTA tubes. Collaborator samples were shipped for TCRbeta analysis as frozen whole blood, isolated PBMCs, or DNA extracted from either sample type. This sequence uses TRBV7-2 and TRBJ2-3; 14 junctional bases match TRBD2. The clonotype originates from a woman aged 40 to 50 who had recovered from COVID-19. The sample consisted of peripheral blood. For the CDR3, the sequence is CASSPGLAGADTQYF. The DNA sequence is given as TGTGCCAGCAGCCCGGGACTAGCGGGAGCAGATACGCAGTATTTT.